These T cell receptor beta chains were read from a single sample in a study of shared clonotypes between healthy human individuals. Repertoires were generated with immunoSEQ multiplex PCR, while TCRdb's copy carries only in-frame clones and drops some. Among about 2.4 million clones, roughly 93% were seen once, and the ten largest hold more than 0.35%. The sample was naive CD4+ T cells from PBMCs. Source of these receptors: a man aged 18-30 years in good health. Some clones in this sample may be carry-over from other donors' samples. Both conserved end residues are part of each CDR3. The order of the fields is CDR3 protein, J gene, V gene, clone size. Part of the rows lack a size; the others show once, few, many or a class for expanded clones.

CDR3 protein: CASSFLEAGPYEQYF
J gene: TRBJ2-7
V gene: TRBV7-6
clone size: NA

CDR3 protein: CASSLPGVQGREKLFF
J gene: TRBJ1-4
V gene: TRBV28
clone size: NA

CDR3 protein: CASSPGSGITYEQYF
J gene: TRBJ2-7
V gene: TRBV7-3
clone size: NA

CDR3 protein: CASSQDGASGELFF
J gene: TRBJ2-2
V gene: TRBV4-3
clone size: NA

CDR3 protein: CASRSGTGYEKLFF
J gene: TRBJ1-4
V gene: TRBV2
clone size: NA

CDR3 protein: CASSLESGRTVEQFF
J gene: TRBJ2-1
V gene: TRBV7-9
clone size: NA

CDR3 protein: CASSLVRSVQETQYF
J gene: TRBJ2-5
V gene: TRBV7-2
clone size: once

CDR3 protein: CATWLGHPFGANVLTF
J gene: TRBJ2-6
V gene: TRBV10-1
clone size: NA

CDR3 protein: CASRLAGGPNEQYF
J gene: TRBJ2-7
V gene: TRBV27
clone size: NA

CDR3 protein: CASSYRALASYNEQFF
J gene: TRBJ2-1
V gene: TRBV6-5
clone size: NA

CDR3 protein: CASTGIGIADYGYTF
J gene: TRBJ1-2
V gene: TRBV6-1
clone size: NA

CDR3 protein: CASSRTPTTAGDTQYF
J gene: TRBJ2-3
V gene: TRBV5-1
clone size: NA

CDR3 protein: CASGLQGNTEAFF
J gene: TRBJ1-1
V gene: TRBV6-1
clone size: NA

CDR3 protein: CSVEPGYTGELFF
J gene: TRBJ2-2
V gene: TRBV29-1
clone size: NA

CDR3 protein: CASSLNEGGLPQHF
J gene: TRBJ1-5
V gene: TRBV19
clone size: NA

CDR3 protein: CASSDKGPNEKLFF
J gene: TRBJ1-4
V gene: TRBV7-2
clone size: NA

CDR3 protein: CASSSSGTTGYNEQFF
J gene: TRBJ2-1
V gene: TRBV5-1
clone size: NA

CDR3 protein: CASSRRLAGGTGELFF
J gene: TRBJ2-2
V gene: TRBV28
clone size: NA

CDR3 protein: CASSLRVGISTNEKLFF
J gene: TRBJ1-4
V gene: TRBV5-8
clone size: NA

CDR3 protein: CASRHGPKPGGVAEAFF
J gene: TRBJ1-1
V gene: TRBV5-1
clone size: NA

CDR3 protein: CASSLGQGSNEKLFF
J gene: TRBJ1-4
V gene: TRBV7-9
clone size: NA

CDR3 protein: CASTPWAPYEQYF
J gene: TRBJ2-7
V gene: TRBV11-2
clone size: NA

CDR3 protein: CASSLGAFGGDTQYF
J gene: TRBJ2-3
V gene: TRBV28
clone size: NA

CDR3 protein: CASSGQDRGSGKTQYF
J gene: TRBJ2-5
V gene: TRBV7-2
clone size: few

CDR3 protein: CASSLAGSYEQYF
J gene: TRBJ2-7
V gene: TRBV7-9
clone size: once

CDR3 protein: CASSLPYSGNTIYF
J gene: TRBJ1-3
V gene: TRBV11-2
clone size: NA

CDR3 protein: CASSTQGAGANVLTF
J gene: TRBJ2-6
V gene: TRBV6-6
clone size: NA

CDR3 protein: CASSQGLPQGLTYEQYF
J gene: TRBJ2-7
V gene: TRBV4-1
clone size: NA

CDR3 protein: CASSARQGDTGELFF
J gene: TRBJ2-2
V gene: TRBV9
clone size: NA

CDR3 protein: CASSQTGGGYEQYF
J gene: TRBJ2-7
V gene: TRBV4-2
clone size: NA

CDR3 protein: CASSVTGDNSPLHF
J gene: TRBJ1-6
V gene: TRBV9
clone size: NA

CDR3 protein: CAWSPRLGRDSPLHF
J gene: TRBJ1-6
V gene: TRBV30
clone size: NA

CDR3 protein: CASSLTLQGKETQYF
J gene: TRBJ2-5
V gene: TRBV5-1
clone size: NA

CDR3 protein: CASSPRGQDYTEAFF
J gene: TRBJ1-1
V gene: TRBV9
clone size: NA

CDR3 protein: CASSQARTGDYGYTF
J gene: TRBJ1-2
V gene: TRBV4-1
clone size: NA

CDR3 protein: CATTPRAGTDEQFF
J gene: TRBJ2-1
V gene: TRBV5-1
clone size: NA

CDR3 protein: CASSYSGGKSGYTF
J gene: TRBJ1-2
V gene: TRBV6-5
clone size: NA

CDR3 protein: CASSLERIETQYF
J gene: TRBJ2-5
V gene: TRBV7-2
clone size: NA

CDR3 protein: CASSVEAGLVSEQYF
J gene: TRBJ2-7
V gene: TRBV9
clone size: NA

CDR3 protein: CASSASPLTSGNTIYF
J gene: TRBJ1-3
V gene: TRBV9
clone size: NA

CDR3 protein: CASRVLSNEQFF
J gene: TRBJ2-1
V gene: TRBV2
clone size: once

CDR3 protein: CSVANFDTPNTEAFF
J gene: TRBJ1-1
V gene: TRBV29-1
clone size: NA

CDR3 protein: CASSGLGPPNNIQYF
J gene: TRBJ2-4
V gene: TRBV18
clone size: NA

CDR3 protein: CASSSKQLAGGDTQYF
J gene: TRBJ2-3
V gene: TRBV5-4
clone size: NA

CDR3 protein: CASSIRAGTLSYNEQFF
J gene: TRBJ2-1
V gene: TRBV19
clone size: NA

CDR3 protein: CASSLGGTSGSSNEQFF
J gene: TRBJ2-1
V gene: TRBV5-1
clone size: once

CDR3 protein: CASSKGAREPYEQYF
J gene: TRBJ2-7
V gene: TRBV21-1
clone size: NA

CDR3 protein: CASSEGQETAIGVDTQYF
J gene: TRBJ2-3
V gene: TRBV6-1
clone size: once

CDR3 protein: CASSQTGGVSYGYTF
J gene: TRBJ1-2
V gene: TRBV11-2
clone size: NA

CDR3 protein: CASSLGFSGRVSENTQYF
J gene: TRBJ2-3
V gene: TRBV7-2
clone size: once

CDR3 protein: CASSQPTGSAAEQYF
J gene: TRBJ2-7
V gene: TRBV4-2
clone size: NA

CDR3 protein: CASSFGNGVGYGYTF
J gene: TRBJ1-2
V gene: TRBV5-1
clone size: NA

CDR3 protein: CASRRTIYEQYF
J gene: TRBJ2-7
V gene: TRBV2
clone size: NA

CDR3 protein: CASSFGLAGAYEQYF
J gene: TRBJ2-7
V gene: TRBV4-2
clone size: NA

CDR3 protein: CARGEGSNYGYTF
J gene: TRBJ1-2
V gene: TRBV7-2
clone size: NA

CDR3 protein: CASSLGSSYEQYF
J gene: TRBJ2-7
V gene: TRBV11-2
clone size: once

CDR3 protein: CASSPGRGSQETQYF
J gene: TRBJ2-5
V gene: TRBV7-3
clone size: NA

CDR3 protein: CASSGGTAGANVLTF
J gene: TRBJ2-6
V gene: TRBV6-1
clone size: NA